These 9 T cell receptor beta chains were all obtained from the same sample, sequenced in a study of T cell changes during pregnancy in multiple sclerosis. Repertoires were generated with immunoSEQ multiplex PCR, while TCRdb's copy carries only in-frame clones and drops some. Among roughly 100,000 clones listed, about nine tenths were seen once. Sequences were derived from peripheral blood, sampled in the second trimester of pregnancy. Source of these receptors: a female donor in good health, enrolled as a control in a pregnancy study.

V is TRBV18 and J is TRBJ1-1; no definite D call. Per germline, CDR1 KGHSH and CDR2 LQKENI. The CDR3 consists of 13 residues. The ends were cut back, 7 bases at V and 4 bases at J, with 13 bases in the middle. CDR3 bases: TGTGCCAGCTTCCGGACGGGAGGCACTGAAGCTTTCTTT. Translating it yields CASFRTGGTEAFF.

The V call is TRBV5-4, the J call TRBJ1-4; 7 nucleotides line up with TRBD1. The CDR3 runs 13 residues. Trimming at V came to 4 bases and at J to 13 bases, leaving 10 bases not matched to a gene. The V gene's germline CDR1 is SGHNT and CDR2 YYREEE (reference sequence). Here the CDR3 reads CASSRWDSLRLFF. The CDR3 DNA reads TGTGCCAGCAGCCGTTGGGACAGCCTGAGACTGTTTTTT.

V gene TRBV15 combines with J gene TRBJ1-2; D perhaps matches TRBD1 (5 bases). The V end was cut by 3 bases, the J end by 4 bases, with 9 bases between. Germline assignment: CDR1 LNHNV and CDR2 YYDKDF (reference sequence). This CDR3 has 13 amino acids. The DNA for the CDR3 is TGTGCCACCAGCAGGGGACTTGGCTATGGCTACACCTTC. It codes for CATSRGLGYGYTF.

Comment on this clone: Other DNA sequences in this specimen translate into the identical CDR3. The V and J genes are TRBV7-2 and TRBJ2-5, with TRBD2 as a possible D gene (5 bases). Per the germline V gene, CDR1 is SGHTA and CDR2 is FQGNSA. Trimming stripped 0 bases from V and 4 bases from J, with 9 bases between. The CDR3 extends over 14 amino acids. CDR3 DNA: TGTGCCAGCAGCTTAGCCGGACGGGGAGAGACCCAGTACTTC. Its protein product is CASSLAGRGETQYF.

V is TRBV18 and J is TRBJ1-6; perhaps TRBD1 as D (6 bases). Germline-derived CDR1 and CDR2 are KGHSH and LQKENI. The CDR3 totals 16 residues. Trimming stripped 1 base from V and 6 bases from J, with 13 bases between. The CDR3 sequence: CASSPLTGLSNSPLHF. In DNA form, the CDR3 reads TGTGCCAGCTCACCACTAACAGGGCTCAGTAATTCACCCCTCCACTTT.

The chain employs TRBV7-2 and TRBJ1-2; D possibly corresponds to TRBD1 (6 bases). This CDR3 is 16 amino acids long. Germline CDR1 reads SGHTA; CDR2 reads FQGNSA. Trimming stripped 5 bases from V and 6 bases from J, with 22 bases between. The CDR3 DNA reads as TGTGCCAGCAGCCAAGGGGGGCAGGGAGGGGAGAATGGCTACACCTTC. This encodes CASSQGGQGGENGYTF.

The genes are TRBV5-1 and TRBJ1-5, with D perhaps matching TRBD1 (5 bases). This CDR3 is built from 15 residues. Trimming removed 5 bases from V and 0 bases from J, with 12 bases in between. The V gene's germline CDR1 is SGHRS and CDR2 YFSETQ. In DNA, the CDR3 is TGCGCCAGCAGTTCGGACAAATATAGCAATCAGCCCCAGCATTTT. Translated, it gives CASSSDKYSNQPQHF.

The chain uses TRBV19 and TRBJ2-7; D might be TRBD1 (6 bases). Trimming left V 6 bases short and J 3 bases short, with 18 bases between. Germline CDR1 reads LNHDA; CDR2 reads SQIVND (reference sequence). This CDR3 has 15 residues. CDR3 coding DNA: TGTGCCAGTAGCCCCACCGGGACAAGACTCTACGAGCAGTACTTC. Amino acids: CASSPTGTRLYEQYF.

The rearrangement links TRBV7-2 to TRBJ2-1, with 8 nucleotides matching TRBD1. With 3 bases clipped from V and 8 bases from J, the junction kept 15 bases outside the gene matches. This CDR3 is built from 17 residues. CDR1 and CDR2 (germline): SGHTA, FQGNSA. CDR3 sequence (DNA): TGTGCCAGCAGCTTGAAGGCCGGGACAGGCTCCGTCTATGAGCAGTTCTTC. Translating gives CASSLKAGTGSVYEQFF.